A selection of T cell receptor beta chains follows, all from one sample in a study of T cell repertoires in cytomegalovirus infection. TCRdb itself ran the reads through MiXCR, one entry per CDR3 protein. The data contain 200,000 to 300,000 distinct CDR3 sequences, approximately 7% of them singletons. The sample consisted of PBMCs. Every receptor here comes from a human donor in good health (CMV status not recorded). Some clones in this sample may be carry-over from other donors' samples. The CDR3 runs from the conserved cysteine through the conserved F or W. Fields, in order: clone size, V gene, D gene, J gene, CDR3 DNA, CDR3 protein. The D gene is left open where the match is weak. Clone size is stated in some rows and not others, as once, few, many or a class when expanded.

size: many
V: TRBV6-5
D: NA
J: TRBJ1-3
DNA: TGTGCCAGCAGTTACTCTGGGGACCGAGGCTCTGGAAACACCATATATTTT
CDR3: CASSYSGDRGSGNTIYF

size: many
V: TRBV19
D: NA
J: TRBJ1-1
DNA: TGTGCCAGTAGCGCACAGGGTTGGTCCACTGAAGCTTTCTTT
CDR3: CASSAQGWSTEAFF

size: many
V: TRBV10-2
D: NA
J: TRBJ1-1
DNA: TGCGCCAGCCGCATCCAGGGACTCACTGAAGCTTTCTTT
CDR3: CASRIQGLTEAFF

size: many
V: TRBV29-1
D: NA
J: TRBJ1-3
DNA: TGCAGCGTTAAAAAGGCCCCTGGAAACACCATATATTTT
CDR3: CSVKKAPGNTIYF

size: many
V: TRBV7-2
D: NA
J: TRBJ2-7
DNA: TGTGCCAGCAGCTTAGACGGTGTCGCCTACGAGCAGTACTTC
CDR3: CASSLDGVAYEQYF

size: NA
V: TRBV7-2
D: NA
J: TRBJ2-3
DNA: TGTGCCAGCAGCTTAGCGGGGCCGCTGGTGGGCACAGATACGCAGTATTTT
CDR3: CASSLAGPLVGTDTQYF

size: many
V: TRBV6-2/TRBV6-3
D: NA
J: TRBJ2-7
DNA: TGTGCCAGCCGATGGGACAACTACGAGCAGTACTTC
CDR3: CASRWDNYEQYF

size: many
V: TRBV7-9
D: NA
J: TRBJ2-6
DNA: TGTGCCAGCAGCTCGGTGCCCAATTCTGGGGCCAACGTCCTGACTTTC
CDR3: CASSSVPNSGANVLTF

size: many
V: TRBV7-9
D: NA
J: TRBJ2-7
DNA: TGTGCCAGCAGCAGTGGACAGCGCTCCTACGAGCAGTACTTC
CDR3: CASSSGQRSYEQYF

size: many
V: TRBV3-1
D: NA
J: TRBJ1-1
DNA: TGTGCCAGCAGCCCCACGGGGTTGCGGGTGGAAGCTTTCTTT
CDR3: CASSPTGLRVEAFF

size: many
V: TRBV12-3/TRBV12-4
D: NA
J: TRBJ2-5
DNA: TGTGCCAGCAGGCGGGGTACGGCAGAGACCCAGTACTTC
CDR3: CASRRGTAETQYF

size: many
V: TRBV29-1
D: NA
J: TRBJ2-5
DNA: TGCAGCGTTGAAGGGGAGACAGATTCCCAAGAGACCCAGTACTTC
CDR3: CSVEGETDSQETQYF

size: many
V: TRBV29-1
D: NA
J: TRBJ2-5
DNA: TGCATCACTTCGTCCGGGGGGCCAGGGGAGACCCAGTACTTC
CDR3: CITSSGGPGETQYF

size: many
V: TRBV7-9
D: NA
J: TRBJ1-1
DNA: TGTGCCAGCAGCTTAGGGCGGGGGGCTGAAGCTTTCTTT
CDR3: CASSLGRGAEAFF

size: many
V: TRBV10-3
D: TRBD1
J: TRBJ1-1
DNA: TGTGCCATCAGTTATCCGGCTTCTTCAGGGGGAACTGAAGCTTTCTTT
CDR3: CAISYPASSGGTEAFF

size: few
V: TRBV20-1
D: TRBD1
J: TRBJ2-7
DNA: TGCAGTGCTGGGCCGACAGGGGGGCCCTACGAGCAGTACTTC
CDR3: CSAGPTGGPYEQYF

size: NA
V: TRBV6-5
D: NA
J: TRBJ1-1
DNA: TGTGCCAGCAGTTACTCGAGCCGGGGCTGGACTGAAGCTTTCTTT
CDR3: CASSYSSRGWTEAFF

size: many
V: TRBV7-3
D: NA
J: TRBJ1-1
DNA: TGTGCCAGCAGCTTAAACTTGGCCCTGAACACTGAAGCTTTCTTT
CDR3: CASSLNLALNTEAFF

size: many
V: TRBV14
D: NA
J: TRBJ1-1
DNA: TGTGCCAGCAGCCCTAGGGGGGCAACTGAAGCTTTCTTT
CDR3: CASSPRGATEAFF

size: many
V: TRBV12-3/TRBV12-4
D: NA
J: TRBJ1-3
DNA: TGTGCCAGCAGCCGGACCCCTTGGTCCTCTGGAAACACCATATATTTT
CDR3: CASSRTPWSSGNTIYF

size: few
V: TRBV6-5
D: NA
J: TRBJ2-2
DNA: TGTGCCAGCAGACCAAGGGCAACCGGGGAGCTGTTTTTT
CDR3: CASRPRATGELFF

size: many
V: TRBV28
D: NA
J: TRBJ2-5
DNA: TGTGCCAGCAGTTTCATGGTCCAGGGTTTAGAACAAGAGACCCAGTACTTC
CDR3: CASSFMVQGLEQETQYF

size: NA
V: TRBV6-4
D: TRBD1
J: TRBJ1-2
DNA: TGTGCCAGCAGTGTCGCCACAGGGGGCGCGTATGGCTACACCTTC
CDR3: CASSVATGGAYGYTF

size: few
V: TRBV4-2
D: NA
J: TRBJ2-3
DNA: TGTGCCAGCAGCCAAGAACCAGCTCGATTCACAGATACGCAGTATTTT
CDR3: CASSQEPARFTDTQYF

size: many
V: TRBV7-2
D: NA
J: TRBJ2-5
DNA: TGTGCCAGCAGCCCAAGGGGGGCGGAGGAGACCCAGTACTTC
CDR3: CASSPRGAEETQYF

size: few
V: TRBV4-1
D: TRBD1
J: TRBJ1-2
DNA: TGCGCCAGCAGCCAAGGGGGACAGGGAGGTGGATATGGCTACACCTTC
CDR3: CASSQGGQGGGYGYTF

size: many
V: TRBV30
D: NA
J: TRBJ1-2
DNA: TGTGCCTGGAGATGGTCCCAGGACTATGGCTACACCTTC
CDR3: CAWRWSQDYGYTF

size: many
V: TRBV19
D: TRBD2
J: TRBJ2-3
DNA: TGTGCCAGCAGGACTAGCGGGGGGACCAGCACAGATACGCAGTATTTT
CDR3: CASRTSGGTSTDTQYF

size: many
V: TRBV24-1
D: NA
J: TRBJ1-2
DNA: TGTGCCACCAGTGATTTCGCCTATGGCTACACCTTC
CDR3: CATSDFAYGYTF

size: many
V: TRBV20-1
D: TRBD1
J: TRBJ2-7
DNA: TGCAGTGCTCGGGACAGGGGAGATCTCGAGCAGTACTTC
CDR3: CSARDRGDLEQYF

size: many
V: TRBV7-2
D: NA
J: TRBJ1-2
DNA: TGTGCCAGCAGCTCCTCGTTGGGGGGGAGCTATGGCTACACCTTC
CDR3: CASSSSLGGSYGYTF

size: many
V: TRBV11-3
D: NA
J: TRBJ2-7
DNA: TGTGCCAGCAGTTTAGGTGGCACCTCCCACGAGCAGTACTTC
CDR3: CASSLGGTSHEQYF

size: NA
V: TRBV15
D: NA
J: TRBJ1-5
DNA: TGTGCCACCAGCAGAGGGGACCGCAATCAGCCCCAGCATTTT
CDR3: CATSRGDRNQPQHF

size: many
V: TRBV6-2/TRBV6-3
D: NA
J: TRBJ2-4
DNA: TGTGCCAGTAAGGACAGAACGAACATTCAGTACTTC
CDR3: CASKDRTNIQYF

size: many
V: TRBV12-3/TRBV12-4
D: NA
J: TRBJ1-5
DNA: TGTGCCAGCAGCTTGGGACACCTGCCCCAGCATTTT
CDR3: CASSLGHLPQHF

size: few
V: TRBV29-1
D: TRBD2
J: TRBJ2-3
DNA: TGCAGCGTTGAAAGGAGAGGCGGGGGGGATCGCACAGATACGCAGTATTTT
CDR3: CSVERRGGGDRTDTQYF

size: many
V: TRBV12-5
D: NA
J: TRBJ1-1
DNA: TGTGCTAGTGGTTTGGTAGTTGGAGGAGAAGCTTTCTTT
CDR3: CASGLVVGGEAFF

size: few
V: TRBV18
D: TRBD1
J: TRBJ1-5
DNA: TGTGCCAGCTCACCACAAGGGACAGGGGCCATGGATGGCAATCAGCCCCAGCATTTT
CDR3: CASSPQGTGAMDGNQPQHF

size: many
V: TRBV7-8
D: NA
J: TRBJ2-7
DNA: TGTGCCAGCGACCCCAAGGGGGGGACCCACTACGAGCAGTACTTC
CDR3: CASDPKGGTHYEQYF

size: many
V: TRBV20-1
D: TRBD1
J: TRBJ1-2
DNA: TGCAGTGCGGGACAGGGTGGTGGCGGCTACACCTTC
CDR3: CSAGQGGGGYTF

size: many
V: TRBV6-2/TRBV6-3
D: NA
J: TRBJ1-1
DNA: TGTGCCAGCAGTTACCCATTTAGGAGTCCTGAAGCTTTCTTT
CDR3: CASSYPFRSPEAFF

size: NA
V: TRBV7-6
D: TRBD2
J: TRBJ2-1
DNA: TGTGCCAGCAGCGCATTACTAGCGGGAGAGGTCAATGAGCAGTTCTTC
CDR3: CASSALLAGEVNEQFF

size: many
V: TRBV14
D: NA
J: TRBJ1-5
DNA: TGTGCCAGCAGCCAGCCCATTCCCGAGCAGCCCCAGCATTTT
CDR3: CASSQPIPEQPQHF

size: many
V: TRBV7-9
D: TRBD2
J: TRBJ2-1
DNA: TGTGCCAGCAGCACAGCGGGTTTCGCGGGGGGCCTTTTGTTCTTC
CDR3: CASSTAGFAGGLLFF

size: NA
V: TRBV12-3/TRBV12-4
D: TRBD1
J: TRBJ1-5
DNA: TGTGCCAGCACCTCCGGGACAGGGGGTTTGCAGCCCCAGCATTTT
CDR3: CASTSGTGGLQPQHF

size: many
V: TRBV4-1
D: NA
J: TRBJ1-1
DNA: TGCGCCAGCAGCCAGGGGGACATCACTGAAGCTTTCTTT
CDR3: CASSQGDITEAFF

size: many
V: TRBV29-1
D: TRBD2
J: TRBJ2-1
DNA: TGCAGCGTTGAAGATCGGCGGGGGGGGTTCTACAATGAGCAGTTCTTC
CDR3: CSVEDRRGGFYNEQFF

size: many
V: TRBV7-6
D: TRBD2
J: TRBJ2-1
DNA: TGTGCCAGCAGCTTAGCTGCCCAGCGGGGTAACAATGAGCAGTTCTTC
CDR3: CASSLAAQRGNNEQFF

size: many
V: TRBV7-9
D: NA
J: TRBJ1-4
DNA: TGTGCCAGCAGCTCGGTCGGAGAGGAAAAACTGTTTTTT
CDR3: CASSSVGEEKLFF

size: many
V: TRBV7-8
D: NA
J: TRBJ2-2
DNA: TGTGCCAGCAGCTTACGGCGGACAGATACTTACACCGGGGAGCTGTTTTTT
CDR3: CASSLRRTDTYTGELFF